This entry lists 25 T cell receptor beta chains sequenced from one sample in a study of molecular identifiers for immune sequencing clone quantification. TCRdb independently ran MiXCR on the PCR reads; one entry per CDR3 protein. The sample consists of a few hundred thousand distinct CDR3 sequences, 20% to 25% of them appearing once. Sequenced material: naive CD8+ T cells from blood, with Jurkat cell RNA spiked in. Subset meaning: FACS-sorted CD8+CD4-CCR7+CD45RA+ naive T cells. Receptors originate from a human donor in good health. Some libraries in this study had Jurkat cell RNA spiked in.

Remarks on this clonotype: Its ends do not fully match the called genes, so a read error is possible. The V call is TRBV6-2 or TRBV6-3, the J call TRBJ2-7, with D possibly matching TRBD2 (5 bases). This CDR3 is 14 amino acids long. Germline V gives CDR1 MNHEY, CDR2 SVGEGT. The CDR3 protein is CASSIGGGSYEQCF. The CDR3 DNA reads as TGTGCCAGCAGTATAGGTGGAGGATCCTACGAGCAGTGCTTC.

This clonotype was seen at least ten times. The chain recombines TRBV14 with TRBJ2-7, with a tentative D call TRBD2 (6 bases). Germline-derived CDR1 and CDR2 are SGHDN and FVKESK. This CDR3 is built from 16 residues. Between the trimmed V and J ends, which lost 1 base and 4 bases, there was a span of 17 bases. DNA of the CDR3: TGTGCCAGCAGCCAAGTATCAGGCCCGACTAGTTACGAGCAGTACTTC. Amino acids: CASSQVSGPTSYEQYF.

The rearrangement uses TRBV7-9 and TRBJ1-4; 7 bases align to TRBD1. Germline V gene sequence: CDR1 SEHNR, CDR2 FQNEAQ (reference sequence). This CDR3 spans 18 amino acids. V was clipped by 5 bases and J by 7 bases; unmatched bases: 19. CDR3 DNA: TGTGCCAGCAGCCCCGGACAGGCAATCTTGTTGAACACTGAAAAACTGTTTTTT. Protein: CASSPGQAILLNTEKLFF.

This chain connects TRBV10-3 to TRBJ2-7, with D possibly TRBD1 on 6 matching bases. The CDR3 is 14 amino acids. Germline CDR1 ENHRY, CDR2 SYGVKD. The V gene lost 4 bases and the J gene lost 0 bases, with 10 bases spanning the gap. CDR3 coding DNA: TGTGCCATCAGTGCTGTACAGGGCTCCTACGAGCAGTACTTC. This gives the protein CAISAVQGSYEQYF.

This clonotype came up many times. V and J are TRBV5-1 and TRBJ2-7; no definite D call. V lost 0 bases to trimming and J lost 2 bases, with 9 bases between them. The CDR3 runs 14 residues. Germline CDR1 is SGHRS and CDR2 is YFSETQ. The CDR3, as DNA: TGCGCCAGCAGCTTGGTCGGCAGAACCTACGAGCAGTACTTC. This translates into CASSLVGRTYEQYF.

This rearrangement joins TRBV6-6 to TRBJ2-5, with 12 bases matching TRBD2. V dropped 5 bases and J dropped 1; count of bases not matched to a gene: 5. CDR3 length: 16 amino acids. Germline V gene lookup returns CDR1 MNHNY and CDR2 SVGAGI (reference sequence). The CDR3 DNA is TGTGCCAGCAGTGGCGGACTAGCGGGGAGCCAAGAGACCCAGTACTTC. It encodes CASSGGLAGSQETQYF.

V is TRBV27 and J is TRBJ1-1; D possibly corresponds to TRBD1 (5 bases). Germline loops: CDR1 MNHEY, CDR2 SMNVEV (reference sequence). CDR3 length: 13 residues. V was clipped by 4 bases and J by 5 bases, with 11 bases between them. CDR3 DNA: TGTGCCAGCAGTTGGGTCGGGGGAACTGAAGCTTTCTTT. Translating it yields CASSWVGGTEAFF.

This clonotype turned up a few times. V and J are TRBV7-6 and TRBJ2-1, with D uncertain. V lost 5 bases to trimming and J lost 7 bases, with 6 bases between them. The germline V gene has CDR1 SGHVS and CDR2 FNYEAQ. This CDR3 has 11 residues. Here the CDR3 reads CASSARNEQFF. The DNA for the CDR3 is TGTGCCAGCAGCGCCCGTAATGAGCAGTTCTTC.

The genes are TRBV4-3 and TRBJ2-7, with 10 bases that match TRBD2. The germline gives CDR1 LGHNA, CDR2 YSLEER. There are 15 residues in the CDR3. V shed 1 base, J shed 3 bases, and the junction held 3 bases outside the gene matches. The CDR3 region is CASSQASGSLYEQYF. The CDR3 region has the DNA TGCGCCAGCAGCCAAGCTAGCGGGAGTCTCTACGAGCAGTACTTC.

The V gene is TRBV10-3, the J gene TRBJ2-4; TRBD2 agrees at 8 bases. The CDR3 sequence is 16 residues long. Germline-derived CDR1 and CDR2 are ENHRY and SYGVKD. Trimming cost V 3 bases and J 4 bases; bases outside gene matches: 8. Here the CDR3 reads CAISERGREGKNIQYF. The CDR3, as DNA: TGTGCCATCAGTGAACGAGGACGGGAGGGGAAAAACATTCAGTACTTC.

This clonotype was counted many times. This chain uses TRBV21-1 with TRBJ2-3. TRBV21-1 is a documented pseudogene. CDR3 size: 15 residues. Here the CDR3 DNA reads TGTGCCAGCAGCAAAGCACAGCCTAGCACAGATACGCAGTATTTT. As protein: CASSKAQPSTDTQYF.

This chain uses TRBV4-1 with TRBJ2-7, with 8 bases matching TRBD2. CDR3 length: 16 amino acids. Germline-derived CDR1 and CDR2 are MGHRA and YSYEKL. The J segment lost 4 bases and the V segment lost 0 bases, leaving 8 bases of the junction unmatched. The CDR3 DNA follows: TGCGCCAGCAGCCAAGATCTGAGTAGCGGGGTATACGAGCAGTACTTC. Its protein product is CASSQDLSSGVYEQYF.

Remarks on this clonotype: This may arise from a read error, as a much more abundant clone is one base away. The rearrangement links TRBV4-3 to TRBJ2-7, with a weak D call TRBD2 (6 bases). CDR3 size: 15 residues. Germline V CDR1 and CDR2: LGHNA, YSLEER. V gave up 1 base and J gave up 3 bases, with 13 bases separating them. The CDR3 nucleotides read TGCGCCAGCAGCCAAGCCGAGCGGGTGGGCTACGAGCAGTACTTC. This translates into CASSQAERVGYEQYF.

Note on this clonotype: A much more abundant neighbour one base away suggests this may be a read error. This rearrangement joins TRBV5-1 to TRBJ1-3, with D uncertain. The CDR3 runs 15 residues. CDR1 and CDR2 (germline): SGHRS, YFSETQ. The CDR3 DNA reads TGCGCCAACAGCTTGGCCGAACACTCTGGAAACACCATATATTTT. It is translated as CANSLAEHSGNTIYF.

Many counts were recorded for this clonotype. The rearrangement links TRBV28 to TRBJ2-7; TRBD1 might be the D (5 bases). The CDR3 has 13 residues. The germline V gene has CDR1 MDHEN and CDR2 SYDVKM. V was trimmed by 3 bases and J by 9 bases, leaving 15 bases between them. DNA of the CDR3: TGTGCCAGCAGTTTGGACACTGGGGCTAGGCAGTACTTC. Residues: CASSLDTGARQYF. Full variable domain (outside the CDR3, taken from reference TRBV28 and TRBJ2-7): DVKVTQSSRYLVKRTGEKVFLECVQDMDHENMFWYRQDPGLGLRLIYFSYDVKMKEKGDIPEGYSVSREKKERFSLILESASTNQTSMYLCASSLDTGARQYFGPGTRLTVT.

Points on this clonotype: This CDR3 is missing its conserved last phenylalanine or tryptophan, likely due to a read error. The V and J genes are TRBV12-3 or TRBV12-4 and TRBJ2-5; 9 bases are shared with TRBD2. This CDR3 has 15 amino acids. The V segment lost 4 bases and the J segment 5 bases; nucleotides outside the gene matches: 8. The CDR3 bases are TGTGCCAGCAGTTCTGCGGGAGGGATCCAGGAGACCCAGTACTAC. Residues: CASSSAGGIQETQYY.

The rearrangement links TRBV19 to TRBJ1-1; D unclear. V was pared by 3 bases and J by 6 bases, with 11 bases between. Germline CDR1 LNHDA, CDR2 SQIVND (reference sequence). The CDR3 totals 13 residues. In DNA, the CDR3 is TGTGCCAGTAGTATTTCTGGTCTCTCTGAAGCTTTCTTT. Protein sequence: CASSISGLSEAFF.

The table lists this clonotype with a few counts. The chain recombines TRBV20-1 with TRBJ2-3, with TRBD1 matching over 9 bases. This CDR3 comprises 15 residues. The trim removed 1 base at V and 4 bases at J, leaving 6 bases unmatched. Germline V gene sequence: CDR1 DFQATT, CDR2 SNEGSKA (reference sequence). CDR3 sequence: CSARGTGGIADTQYF. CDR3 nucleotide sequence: TGCAGTGCTAGAGGAACAGGGGGCATCGCAGATACGCAGTATTTT.

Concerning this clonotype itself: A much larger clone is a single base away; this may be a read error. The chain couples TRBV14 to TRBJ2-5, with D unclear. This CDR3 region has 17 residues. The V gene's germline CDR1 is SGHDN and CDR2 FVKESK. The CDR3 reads CASSPQAPVRIGEAQYF. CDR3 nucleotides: TGTGCCAGCAGCCCTCAAGCGCCGGTTCGGATAGGAGAGGCCCAGTACTTC.

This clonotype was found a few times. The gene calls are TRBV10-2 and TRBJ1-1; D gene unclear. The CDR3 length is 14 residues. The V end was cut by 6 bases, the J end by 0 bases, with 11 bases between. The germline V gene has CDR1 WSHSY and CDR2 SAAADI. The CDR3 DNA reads TGCGCCAGCAGCGACTACACAATGAACACTGAAGCTTTCTTT. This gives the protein CASSDYTMNTEAFF.

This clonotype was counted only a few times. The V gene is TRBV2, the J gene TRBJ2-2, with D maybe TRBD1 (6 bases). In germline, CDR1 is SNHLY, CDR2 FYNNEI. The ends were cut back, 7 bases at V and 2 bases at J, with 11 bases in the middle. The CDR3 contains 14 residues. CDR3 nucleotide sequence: TGTGCCAGCATCCCAGGGGTAAACACCGGGGAGCTGTTTTTT. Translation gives CASIPGVNTGELFF.

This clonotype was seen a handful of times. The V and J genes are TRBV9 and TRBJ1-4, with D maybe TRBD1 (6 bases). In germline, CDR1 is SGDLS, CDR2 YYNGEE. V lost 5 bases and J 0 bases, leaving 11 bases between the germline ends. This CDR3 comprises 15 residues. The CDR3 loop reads CASSATGTTNEKLFF. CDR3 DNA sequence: TGTGCCAGCAGTGCCACAGGGACAACTAATGAAAAACTGTTTTTT.

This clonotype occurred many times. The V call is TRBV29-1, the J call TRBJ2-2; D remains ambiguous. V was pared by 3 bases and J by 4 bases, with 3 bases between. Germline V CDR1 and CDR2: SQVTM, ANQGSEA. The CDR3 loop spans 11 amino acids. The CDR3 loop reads CSVETTGELFF. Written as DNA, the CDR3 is TGCAGCGTTGAGACCACCGGGGAGCTGTTTTTT.

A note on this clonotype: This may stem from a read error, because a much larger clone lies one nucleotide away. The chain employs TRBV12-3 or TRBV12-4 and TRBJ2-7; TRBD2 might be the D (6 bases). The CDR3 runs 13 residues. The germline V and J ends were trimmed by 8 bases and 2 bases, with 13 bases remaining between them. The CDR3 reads CASGGDRAYEQYF. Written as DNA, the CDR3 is TGTGCCAGCGGAGGGGACCGTGCCTACGAGCAGTACTTC.

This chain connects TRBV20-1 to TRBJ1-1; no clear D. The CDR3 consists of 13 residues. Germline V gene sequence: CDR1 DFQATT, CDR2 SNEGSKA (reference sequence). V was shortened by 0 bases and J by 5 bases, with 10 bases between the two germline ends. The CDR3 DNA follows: TGCAGTGCTAGAGAAGCCCGAGGGACTGAAGCTTTCTTT. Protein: CSAREARGTEAFF.